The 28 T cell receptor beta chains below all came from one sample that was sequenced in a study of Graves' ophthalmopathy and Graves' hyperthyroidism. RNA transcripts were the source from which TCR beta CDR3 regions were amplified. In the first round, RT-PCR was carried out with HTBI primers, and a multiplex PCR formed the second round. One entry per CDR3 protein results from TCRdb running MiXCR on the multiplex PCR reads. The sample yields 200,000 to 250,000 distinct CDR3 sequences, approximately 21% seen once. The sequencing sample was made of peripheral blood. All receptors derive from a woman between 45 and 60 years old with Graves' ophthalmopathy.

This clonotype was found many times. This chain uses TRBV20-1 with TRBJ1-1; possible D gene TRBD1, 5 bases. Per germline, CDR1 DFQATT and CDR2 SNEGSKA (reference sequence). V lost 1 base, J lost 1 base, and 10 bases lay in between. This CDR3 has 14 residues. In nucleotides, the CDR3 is TGCAGTGCTAGAGTCTATGGGGGGAACACTGAAGCTTTCTTT. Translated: CSARVYGGNTEAFF.

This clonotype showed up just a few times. The CDR3 sequence is CASSFTPDTEAFF. The CDR3 coding sequence is TGTGCCAGCAGTTTCACCCCCGACACTGAAGCTTTCTTT. V and J are TRBV2 and TRBJ1-1; no clear D gene. The germline CDR1 and CDR2 sequences are SNHLY and FYNNEI. V lost 5 bases and J lost 3, with 10 bases in between. This CDR3 comprises 13 residues. Full variable domain (remainder filled in from reference TRBV2 and TRBJ1-1): EPEVTQTPSHQVTQMGQEVILRCVPISNHLYFYWYRQILGQKVEFLVSFYNNEISEKSEIFDDQFSVERPDGSNFTLKIRSTKLEDSAMYFCASSFTPDTEAFFGQGTRLTVV.

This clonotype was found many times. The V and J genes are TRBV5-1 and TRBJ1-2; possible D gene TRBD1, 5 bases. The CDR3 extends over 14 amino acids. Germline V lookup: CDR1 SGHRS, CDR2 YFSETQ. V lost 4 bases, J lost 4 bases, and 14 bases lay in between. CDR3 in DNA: TGCGCCAGCAGCCCTGACGGGGACGGCTATGGCTACACCTTC. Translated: CASSPDGDGYGYTF.

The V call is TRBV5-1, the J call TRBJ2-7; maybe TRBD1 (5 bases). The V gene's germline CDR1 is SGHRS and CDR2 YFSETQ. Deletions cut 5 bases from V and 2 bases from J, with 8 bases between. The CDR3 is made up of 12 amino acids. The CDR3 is CASRQDAYEQYF. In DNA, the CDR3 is TGCGCCAGCAGACAGGACGCCTACGAGCAGTACTTC. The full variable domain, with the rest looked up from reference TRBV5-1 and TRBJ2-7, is KAGVTQTPRYLIKTRGQQVTLSCSPISGHRSVSWYQQTPGQGLQFLFEYFSETQRNKGNFPGRFSGRQFSNSRSEMNVSTLELGDSALYLCASRQDAYEQYFGPGTRLTVT.

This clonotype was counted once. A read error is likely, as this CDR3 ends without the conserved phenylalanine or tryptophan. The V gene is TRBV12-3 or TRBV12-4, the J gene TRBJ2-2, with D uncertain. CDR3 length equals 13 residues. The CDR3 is CASSLGNSGELFL. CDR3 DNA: TGTGCCAGCAGTTTAGGGAACTCCGGGGAGCTGTTTTTG.

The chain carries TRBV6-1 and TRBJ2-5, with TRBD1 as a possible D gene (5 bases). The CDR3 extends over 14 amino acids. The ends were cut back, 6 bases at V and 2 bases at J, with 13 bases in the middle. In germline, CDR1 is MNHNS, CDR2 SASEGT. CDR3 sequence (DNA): TGTGCCAGCAGCCAGGCAGGACAACAAGAGACCCAGTACTTC. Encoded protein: CASSQAGQQETQYF.

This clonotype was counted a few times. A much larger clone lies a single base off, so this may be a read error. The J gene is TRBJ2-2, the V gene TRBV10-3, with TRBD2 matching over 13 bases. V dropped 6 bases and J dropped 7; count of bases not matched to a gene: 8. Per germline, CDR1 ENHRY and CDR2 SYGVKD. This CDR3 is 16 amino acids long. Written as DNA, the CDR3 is TGTGCCATCAGCGGCGGACTAGCGGGGGTCGGCGGGGAGCTGTTTTTT. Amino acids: CAISGGLAGVGGELFF.

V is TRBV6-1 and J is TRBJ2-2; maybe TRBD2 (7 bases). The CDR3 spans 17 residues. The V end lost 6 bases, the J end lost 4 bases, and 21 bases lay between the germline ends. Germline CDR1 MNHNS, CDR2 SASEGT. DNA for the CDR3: TGTGCCAGCAGCGGTAGGGCGGGGGCTAGCGCCACCGGGGAGCTGTTTTTT. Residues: CASSGRAGASATGELFF.

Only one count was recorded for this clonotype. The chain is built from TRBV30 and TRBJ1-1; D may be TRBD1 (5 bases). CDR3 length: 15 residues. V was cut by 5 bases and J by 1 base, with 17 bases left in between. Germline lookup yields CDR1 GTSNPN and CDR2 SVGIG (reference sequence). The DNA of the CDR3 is TGTGCCTGGGGGTCAAGCGGGGGTCAGAACACTGAAGCTTTCTTT. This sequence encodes CAWGSSGGQNTEAFF.

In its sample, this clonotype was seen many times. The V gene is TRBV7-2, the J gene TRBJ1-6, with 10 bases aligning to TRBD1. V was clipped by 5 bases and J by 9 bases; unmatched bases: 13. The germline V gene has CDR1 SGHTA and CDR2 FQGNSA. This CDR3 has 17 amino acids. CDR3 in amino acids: CASSQGTGVSTPSPLHF. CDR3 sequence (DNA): TGTGCCAGCAGCCAAGGGACAGGGGTTAGTACTCCTTCACCCCTCCACTTT.

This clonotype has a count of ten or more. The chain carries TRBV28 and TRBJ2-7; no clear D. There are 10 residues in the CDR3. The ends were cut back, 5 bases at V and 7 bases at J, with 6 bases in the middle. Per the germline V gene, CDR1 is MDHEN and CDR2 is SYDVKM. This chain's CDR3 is CASSRVEQYF. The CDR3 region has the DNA TGTGCCAGCAGTAGAGTGGAGCAGTACTTC.

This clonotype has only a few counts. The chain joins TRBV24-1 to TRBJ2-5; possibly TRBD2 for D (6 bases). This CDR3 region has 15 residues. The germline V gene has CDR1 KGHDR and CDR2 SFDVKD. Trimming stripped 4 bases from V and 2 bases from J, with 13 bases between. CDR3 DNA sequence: TGTGCCACCAGTGACAACCGGGACTCTCAAGAGACCCAGTACTTC. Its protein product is CATSDNRDSQETQYF.

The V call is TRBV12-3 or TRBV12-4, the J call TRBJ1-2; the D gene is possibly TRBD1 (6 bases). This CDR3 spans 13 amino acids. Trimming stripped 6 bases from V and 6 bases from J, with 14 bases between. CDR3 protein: CASRPNRVHGYTF. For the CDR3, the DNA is TGTGCCAGCAGGCCCAACAGGGTTCATGGCTACACCTTC.

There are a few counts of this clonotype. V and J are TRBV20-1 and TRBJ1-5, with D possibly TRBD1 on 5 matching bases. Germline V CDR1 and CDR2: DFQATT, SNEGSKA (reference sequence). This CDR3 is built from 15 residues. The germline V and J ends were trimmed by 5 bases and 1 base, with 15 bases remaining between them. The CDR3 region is CSAGGGGKSNQPQHF. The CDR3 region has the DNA TGCAGTGCTGGGGGGGGTGGCAAGAGCAATCAGCCCCAGCATTTT.

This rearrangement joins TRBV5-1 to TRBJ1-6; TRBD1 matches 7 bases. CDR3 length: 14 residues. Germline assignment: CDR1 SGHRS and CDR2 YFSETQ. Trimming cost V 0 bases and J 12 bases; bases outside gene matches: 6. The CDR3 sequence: CASSLVAGTEPLHF. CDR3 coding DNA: TGCGCCAGCAGCTTGGTTGCAGGGACAGAACCCCTCCACTTT.

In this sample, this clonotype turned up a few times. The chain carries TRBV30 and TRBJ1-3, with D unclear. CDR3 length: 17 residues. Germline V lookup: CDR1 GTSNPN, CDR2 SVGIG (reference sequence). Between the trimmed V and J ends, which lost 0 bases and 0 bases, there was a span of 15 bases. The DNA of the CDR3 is TGTGCCTGGAGTGTACTATCTGCCGGCCGCTCTGGAAACACCATATATTTT. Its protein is CAWSVLSAGRSGNTIYF.

The CDR3 bases are TGTGCCAGCAGTCTTTGGACAGGGGGAACCGGGGAGCTGTTTTTT. Amino acids: CASSLWTGGTGELFF. The V gene is TRBV12-3 or TRBV12-4, the J gene TRBJ2-2, with 10 bases fitting TRBD1. With V trimmed by 5 bases and J by 5 bases, 5 bases remained unmatched. The CDR3 is made up of 15 amino acids.

The CDR3 DNA is TGTGCCAGCACCAAAGACCTCTACGAGCAGTACTTC. Its protein is CASTKDLYEQYF. This chain links TRBV12-3 or TRBV12-4 with TRBJ2-7, with D unclear. The CDR3 has 12 amino acids. V lost 7 bases and J lost 3, with 10 bases in between.

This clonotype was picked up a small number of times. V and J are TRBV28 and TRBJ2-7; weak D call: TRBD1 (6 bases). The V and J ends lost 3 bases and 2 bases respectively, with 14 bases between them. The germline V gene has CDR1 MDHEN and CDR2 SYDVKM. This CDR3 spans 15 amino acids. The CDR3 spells CASSFATGGPYEQYF. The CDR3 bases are TGTGCCAGCAGTTTCGCGACAGGAGGACCCTACGAGCAGTACTTC.

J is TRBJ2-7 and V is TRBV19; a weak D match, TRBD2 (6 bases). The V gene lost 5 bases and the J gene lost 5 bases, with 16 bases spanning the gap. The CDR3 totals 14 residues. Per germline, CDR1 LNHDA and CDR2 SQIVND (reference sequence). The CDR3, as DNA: TGTGCCAGTAGTCTAAACCCCGCTAGCGACGAGCAGTACTTC. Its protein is CASSLNPASDEQYF.

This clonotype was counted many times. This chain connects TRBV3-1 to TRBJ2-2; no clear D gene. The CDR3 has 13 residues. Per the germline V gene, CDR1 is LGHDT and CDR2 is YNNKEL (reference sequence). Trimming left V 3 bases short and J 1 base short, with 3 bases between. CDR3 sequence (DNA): TGTGCCAGCAGCCAGGAGAACACCGGGGAGCTGTTTTTT. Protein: CASSQENTGELFF. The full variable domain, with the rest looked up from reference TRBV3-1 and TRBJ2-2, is DTAVSQTPKYLVTQMGNDKSIKCEQNLGHDTMYWYKQDSKKFLKIMFSYNNKELIINETVPNRFSPKSPDKAHLNLHINSLELGDSAVYFCASSQENTGELFFGEGSRLTVL.

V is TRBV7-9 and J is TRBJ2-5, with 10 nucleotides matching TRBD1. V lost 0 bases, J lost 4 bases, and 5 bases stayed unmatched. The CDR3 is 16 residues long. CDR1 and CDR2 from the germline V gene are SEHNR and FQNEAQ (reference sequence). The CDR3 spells CASSLARTGGGETQYF. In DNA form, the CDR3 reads TGTGCCAGCAGCTTAGCGAGGACAGGGGGAGGAGAGACCCAGTACTTC.

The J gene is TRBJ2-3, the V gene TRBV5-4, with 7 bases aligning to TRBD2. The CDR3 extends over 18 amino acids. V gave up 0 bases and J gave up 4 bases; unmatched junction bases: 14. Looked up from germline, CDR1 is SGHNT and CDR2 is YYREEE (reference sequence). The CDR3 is CASSLGIEAGLEPDTQYF. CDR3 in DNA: TGTGCCAGCAGCTTGGGGATTGAAGCGGGACTCGAGCCAGATACGCAGTATTTT. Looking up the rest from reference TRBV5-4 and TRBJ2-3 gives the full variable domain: ETGVTQSPTHLIKTRGQQVTLRCSSQSGHNTVSWYQQALGQGPQFIFQYYREEENGRGNFPPRFSGLQFPNYSSELNVNALELDDSALYLCASSLGIEAGLEPDTQYFGPGTRLTVL.

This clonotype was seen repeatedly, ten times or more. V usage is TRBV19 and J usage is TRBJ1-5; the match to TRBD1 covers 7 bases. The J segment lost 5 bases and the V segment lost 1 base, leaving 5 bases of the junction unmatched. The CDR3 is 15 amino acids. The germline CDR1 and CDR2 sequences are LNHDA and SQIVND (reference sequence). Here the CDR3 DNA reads TGTGCCAGTAGTATAGGGCAAGGGGGCGATCAGCCCCAGCATTTT. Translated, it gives CASSIGQGGDQPQHF.

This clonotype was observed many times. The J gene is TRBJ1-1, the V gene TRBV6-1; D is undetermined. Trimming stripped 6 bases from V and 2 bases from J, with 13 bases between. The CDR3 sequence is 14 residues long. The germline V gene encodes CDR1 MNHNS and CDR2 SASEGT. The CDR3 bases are TGTGCCAGCAGAATCAGGAAAGAAAACACTGAAGCTTTCTTT. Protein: CASRIRKENTEAFF.

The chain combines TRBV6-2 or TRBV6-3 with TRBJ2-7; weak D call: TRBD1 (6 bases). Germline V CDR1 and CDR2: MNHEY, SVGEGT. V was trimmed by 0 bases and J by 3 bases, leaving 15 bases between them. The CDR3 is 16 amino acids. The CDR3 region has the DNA TGTGCCAGCAGTTACTCAGGACAGATCTCAAACTACGAGCAGTACTTC. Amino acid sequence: CASSYSGQISNYEQYF.

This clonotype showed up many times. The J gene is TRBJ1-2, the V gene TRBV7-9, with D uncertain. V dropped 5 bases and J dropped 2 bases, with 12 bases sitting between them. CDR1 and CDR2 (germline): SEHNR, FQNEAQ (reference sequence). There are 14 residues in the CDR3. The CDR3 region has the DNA TGTGCCAGCAGCATTGCCCCTCGGAACTATGGCTACACCTTC. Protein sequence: CASSIAPRNYGYTF.

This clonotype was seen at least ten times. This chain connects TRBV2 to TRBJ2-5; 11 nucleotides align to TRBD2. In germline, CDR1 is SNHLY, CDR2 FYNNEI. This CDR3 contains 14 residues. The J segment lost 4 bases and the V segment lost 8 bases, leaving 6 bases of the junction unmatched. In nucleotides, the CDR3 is TGTGCCAGCGGCACCGGGACTAGCGGAGAGACCCAGTACTTC. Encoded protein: CASGTGTSGETQYF. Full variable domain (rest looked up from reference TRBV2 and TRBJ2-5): EPEVTQTPSHQVTQMGQEVILRCVPISNHLYFYWYRQILGQKVEFLVSFYNNEISEKSEIFDDQFSVERPDGSNFTLKIRSTKLEDSAMYFCASGTGTSGETQYFGPGTRLLVL.